The subject of this entry is one T cell receptor (beta chain). Sequencing used immunoSEQ multiplex PCR; TCRdb keeps in-frame clones, though not all of them. The profile shows 95,000 to 100,000 clones, roughly 91% of them singletons. Germline V gene data show CDR1 as MGHRA and CDR2 as YSYEKL. This CDR3 contains 20 residues. Trimming cost V 0 bases and J 0 bases; bases outside gene matches: 7. This specimen comes from a study of OX40 agonist ivuxolimab in advanced cancers. Study overall: Every 2 weeks, patients got intravenous ivuxolimab at one of six dose levels (0.01-10 mg/kg).

Specimen: CD4+ or CD8+ T cells sorted from blood, collected in a trial of the OX40 agonist ivuxolimab. The chain couples TRBV4-1 to TRBJ2-3, with TRBD2 matching 15 bases. This sequence was found in an adult with an advanced solid tumor such as melanoma, head and neck, liver or kidney cancer. The CDR3 reads CASSQEGTSGRYSSTDTQYF. CDR3 nucleotide sequence: TGCGCCAGCAGCCAAGAAGGGACTAGCGGGAGGTACTCTAGCACAGATACGCAGTATTTT.